The 15 T cell receptor beta chains presented below share a single source sample, sequenced in a study of CD8 T cells in ankylosing spondylitis. MiXCR, run by TCRdb on the 5' RACE reads, gives a single entry per CDR3 protein. The sample lists approximately 140,000 distinct CDR3 sequences, 40% to 50% seen once, with around 15% in the top ten. Sequences were obtained from synovial fluid, either unsorted or a sorted T cell fraction (not recorded which). The receptor source for this set is a male donor with ankylosing spondylitis.

The CDR3 DNA is TGTGCCAGCAGCACCAAGACAGGGGACCCCCACTCTGGAAACACCATATATTTT. Amino acid sequence: CASSTKTGDPHSGNTIYF. The chain carries TRBV28 and TRBJ1-3; 8 bases fit TRBD1. Germline V gives CDR1 MDHEN, CDR2 SYDVKM. After removal of 6 bases from V and 0 bases from J, the junction contained 13 bases not matched to a gene. CDR3 length: 18 amino acids.

This clonotype was recorded a few times. This chain connects TRBV12-3 or TRBV12-4 to TRBJ2-7, with a possible D match to TRBD2 (5 bases). The CDR3 is 13 residues long. V lost 3 bases, J lost 2 bases, and 8 bases lay in between. CDR3 sequence reads: CASSFSAAYEQYF. The CDR3 nucleotides read TGTGCCAGCAGTTTTAGCGCAGCCTACGAGCAGTACTTC.

This clonotype was counted between two and nine times. This sequence joins TRBV12-3 or TRBV12-4 and TRBJ2-7; 8 bases align to TRBD1. V dropped 2 bases and J dropped 5; count of bases not matched to a gene: 14. This CDR3 has 17 residues. Written as DNA, the CDR3 is TGTGCCAGCAGTTTAAGGGAGGAGGCAGGGGGCCTCGACGAGCAGTACTTC. This sequence encodes CASSLREEAGGLDEQYF.

The CDR3 DNA reads TGTGCCAGCTCACCTAGGAGCTCCTATAATTCACCCCTCCACTTT. Its translation is CASSPRSSYNSPLHF. The chain combines TRBV18 with TRBJ1-6; D not certain. The CDR3 spans 15 residues. Germline assignment: CDR1 KGHSH and CDR2 LQKENI. Trimming shortened V by 3 bases and J by 0 bases, and 6 bases separated the two germline ends.

The chain carries TRBV6-1 and TRBJ1-5; D is uncertain. Germline CDR1 is MNHNS and CDR2 is SASEGT. Trimming took 3 bases from V and 10 from J, leaving 25 bases between them. This CDR3 has 17 residues. CDR3 residues: CASSDFPSDPGASPQHF. The CDR3 DNA follows: TGTGCCAGCAGTGATTTCCCGTCCGATCCGGGAGCAAGTCCCCAGCATTTT.

This clonotype has only a few counts. The chain couples TRBV5-1 to TRBJ1-1; 8 bases match TRBD1. The CDR3 totals 17 residues. Germline lookup yields CDR1 SGHRS and CDR2 YFSETQ. V was pared by 0 bases and J by 0 bases, with 7 bases of the junction left unmatched. CDR3 DNA: TGCGCCAGCAGCTTGGGAAGGACAGGGACTCTGAACACTGAAGCTTTCTTT. Translated, it gives CASSLGRTGTLNTEAFF.

This chain links TRBV12-3 or TRBV12-4 with TRBJ2-3; D could derive from TRBD1 or TRBD2 (6 bases each). V lost 3 bases, J lost 8 bases, and 15 bases lay in between. The CDR3 has 14 residues. CDR3: CASSFPRGRGTQYF. The CDR3 DNA follows: TGTGCCAGCAGTTTTCCCCGGGGGCGGGGTACGCAGTATTTT.

The V call is TRBV4-3, the J call TRBJ2-1; D unresolved. In germline, CDR1 is LGHNA, CDR2 YSLEER. V lost 1 base to trimming and J lost 3 bases, with 7 bases between them. The CDR3 is 14 amino acids. CDR3 nucleotide sequence: TGCGCCAGCAGCCAAGCCCTAGACTACAATGAGCAGTTCTTC. It encodes CASSQALDYNEQFF.

The V and J genes are TRBV6-4 and TRBJ2-3; 8 bases are a match to TRBD2. CDR3 length equals 15 residues. J lost 6 bases, V lost 0 bases, and 5 bases had no gene match. Germline CDR1 MRHNA, CDR2 SNTAGT. CDR3 amino acids: CASSDSTGGPDTQYF. The CDR3 DNA reads as TGTGCCAGCAGTGACTCGACGGGGGGGCCGGATACGCAGTATTTT.

The sample holds many counts of this clonotype. The J gene is TRBJ1-1, the V gene TRBV6-1; 8 nucleotides line up with TRBD1. Germline-derived CDR1 and CDR2 are MNHNS and SASEGT. V dropped 1 base and J dropped 0; count of bases not matched to a gene: 1. The CDR3 sequence is 15 residues long. The CDR3 is CASSEGTGLNTEAFF. CDR3 nucleotides: TGTGCCAGCAGTGAAGGGACAGGGCTGAACACTGAAGCTTTCTTT.

This clonotype was detected a few times. The chain employs TRBV6-1 and TRBJ2-5, with unresolved D. Germline assignment: CDR1 MNHNS and CDR2 SASEGT. This CDR3 contains 15 residues. Trimming cost V 6 bases and J 0 bases, with 14 bases left between them. The CDR3 DNA reads as TGTGCCAGCAGGAAGAGTACTGGGTACCAAGAGACCCAGTACTTC. It specifies CASRKSTGYQETQYF.

V gene TRBV11-2 combines with J gene TRBJ2-5, with TRBD2 matching 11 bases. CDR3 length: 19 residues. Trimming cost V 1 base and J 0 bases; bases outside gene matches: 10. Germline CDR1 SGHAT, CDR2 FQNNGV. As DNA, the CDR3 is TGTGCCAGCAGCTTAGTACTAGCGGGGGCCAAGATGTACCAAGAGACCCAGTACTTC. Its protein is CASSLVLAGAKMYQETQYF.

The V and J genes are TRBV28 and TRBJ2-2, with 7 bases identical to TRBD1. V lost 6 bases and J lost 6; bases outside the gene matches: 4. CDR1 MDHEN and CDR2 SYDVKM come from the germline V gene. This CDR3 contains 13 residues. CDR3 nucleotide sequence: TGTGCCAGCAGCTCAACAGGGGCCGGGGAGCTGTTTTTT. Translating it yields CASSSTGAGELFF.

The genes are TRBV11-2 and TRBJ1-1; weak D call: TRBD1 (6 bases). The V end lost 3 bases, the J end lost 11 bases, and 19 bases lay between the germline ends. The CDR3 spans 14 residues. Germline CDR1 is SGHAT and CDR2 is FQNNGV. The CDR3 reads CASSLPFLAGEAFF. CDR3 nucleotides: TGTGCCAGCAGCTTGCCCTTCTTGGCAGGGGAGGCTTTCTTT.

CDR3 residues: CASSQDKAGAAGYTF. The CDR3 DNA reads as TGCGCCAGCAGCCAAGATAAGGCAGGGGCGGCTGGCTACACCTTC. The chain joins TRBV4-1 to TRBJ1-2; D may be TRBD1 (6 bases). The V end lost 0 bases, the J end lost 7 bases, and 15 bases lay between the germline ends. The CDR3 spans 15 residues. Germline assignment: CDR1 MGHRA and CDR2 YSYEKL.